This T cell receptor beta chain was observed in a study of control samples from healthy donors and cancer patients (dated by TCRdb to the early 2020s). Library preparation used the immunoSEQ multiplex PCR assay. As stored in TCRdb, this immuneACCESS dataset retains in-frame rearrangements with V and J assigned. A fraction of the clones does not appear; measured against another copy, unresolved V genes explain less than half of the discrepancy, and the remainder lacks a known reason. For this sample there are tens of thousands of clones; roughly 84% appear just once. The ten largest clones add up to roughly 40% of the sample. The CDR1 and CDR2 encoded by the germline V gene are SGHAT and FQNNGV. Trimming leaves V shorter by 5 bases and J shorter by 5 bases, with the junction holding 7 bases beyond the gene matches. The CDR3, from cysteine to phenylalanine, totals 15 residues. The DNA shown is the 45-base CDR3, in frame from base 1.

With respect to this clone: It has no known antigen specificity. No base qualities exist here, and no much larger clone lies one base off it.

The TCR sequence derives from a man in his 70s with lung cancer. Sequencing input: PBMCs. The V and J segments used are TRBV11-2 and TRBJ2-3; 10 of the junction bases match TRBD2. The CDR3 region reads CASSRSLAGRDTQYF. The DNA sequence is as follows: TGTGCCAGCAGCCGCTCACTAGCGGGAAGAGATACGCAGTATTTT. Where the CDR3 stops, the reference TRBV11-2 and TRBJ2-3 genes take over; the full variable domain is EAGVAQSPRYKIIEKRQSVAFWCNPISGHATLYWYQQILGQGPKLLIQFQNNGVVDDSQLPKDRFSAERLKGVDSTLKIQPAKLEDSAVYLCASSRSLAGRDTQYFGPGTRLTVL.